These T cell receptor beta chains were read from a single sample in a study of T cell responses to AZD1222 COVID-19 vaccine. Clones were read by immunoSEQ multiplex PCR, and TCRdb kept only the in-frame ones, dropping some. Here the sample spans some 150,000 clones, roughly 90% being singletons. This material consisted of peripheral blood, taken 28 days after the second AZD1222 dose. The receptors shown here come from an adult who received the AZD1222 COVID-19 vaccine. The CDR3 runs from the conserved cysteine through the conserved F or W. The D gene is left open where the match is weak. Expanded clones get a size class; other rows say once, few or many, or leave the size out.

CDR3 protein | clone size | J gene | D gene | V gene
CASSATSSDTQYF | few | TRBJ2-3 | - | TRBV5-4
CASSFPRLASRGGELFF | - | TRBJ2-2 | TRBD2 | TRBV28
CASSPIESGYTEAFF | - | TRBJ1-1 | - | TRBV3-1/TRBV3-2
CASSLAGGANYGYTF | few | TRBJ1-2 | - | TRBV7-2
CAWADRAVGEETQYF | - | TRBJ2-5 | TRBD1 | TRBV30
CATSMVGADNQPQHF | - | TRBJ1-5 | - | TRBV15
CASSSRGQGASGANVLTF | - | TRBJ2-6 | TRBD1 | TRBV7-8
CASSKRQGISYNEQFF | - | TRBJ2-1 | - | TRBV21-1
CAWSLGQPNTEAFF | - | TRBJ1-1 | - | TRBV30
CASSLSGISEQYF | - | TRBJ2-7 | - | TRBV27
CASSPGLEGQIPYSNQPQHF | - | TRBJ1-5 | TRBD1 | TRBV18
CASRVNSGSSYEQYF | once | TRBJ2-7 | TRBD2 | TRBV2
CASSDGGPYNEQFF | - | TRBJ2-1 | - | TRBV10-1
CASSQDWGQANYGYTF | once | TRBJ1-2 | TRBD1 | TRBV4-3
CASSLAPGAVNEQYF | - | TRBJ2-7 | - | TRBV7-3
CASSIGSWTLRQETQYF | once | TRBJ2-5 | - | TRBV19
CASSLWGAGGGYEQYF | - | TRBJ2-7 | TRBD2 | TRBV28
CASSPDGASNTEAFF | - | TRBJ1-1 | - | TRBV7-3
CASSSDMYQETQYF | once | TRBJ2-5 | - | TRBV7-3
CASSQVTTGYGYTF | - | TRBJ1-2 | - | TRBV4-1
CASSPDLRMNTEAFF | - | TRBJ1-1 | - | TRBV27
CASSFGGQGQETQYF | - | TRBJ2-5 | TRBD1 | TRBV11-3
CASWDGERSGNTIYF | - | TRBJ1-3 | - | TRBV11-2
CASSRGTSMNTEAFF | - | TRBJ1-1 | - | TRBV19
CASSGGGADRARDIQYF | - | TRBJ2-4 | TRBD1 | TRBV5-1
CAWSVPRDTTDQTQYF | few | TRBJ2-5 | - | TRBV30
CASSFRGPSNYGYTF | - | TRBJ1-2 | - | TRBV27
CASSLASGRLIETQYF | - | TRBJ2-5 | TRBD2 | TRBV7-8
CASSENLQGYNEQFF | - | TRBJ2-1 | - | TRBV2
CASSGFRDSPVNYGYTF | - | TRBJ1-2 | TRBD1 | TRBV5-4
CATSVAPHQTRANYQETQYF | - | TRBJ2-5 | - | TRBV24-1
CASRCLLAGVVNEQFF | - | TRBJ2-1 | - | TRBV21-1
CASSSWGGSEKLFF | few | TRBJ1-4 | - | TRBV5-5
CSVEARALKGTEAFF | - | TRBJ1-1 | - | TRBV29-1
CASSLARRLAGAGNEQFF | few | TRBJ2-1 | TRBD2 | TRBV7-2
CASSRGTVYGYTF | - | TRBJ1-2 | TRBD1 | TRBV18
CASSYSYSTNEKLFF | - | TRBJ1-4 | - | TRBV6-5
CASSRDYTSTDTQYF | once | TRBJ2-3 | TRBD2 | TRBV7-2
CASRRDSQETQYF | - | TRBJ2-5 | TRBD1 | TRBV12-3/TRBV12-4
CASTDRSPNYGYTF | - | TRBJ1-2 | - | TRBV10-2
CSALTQNTEAFF | - | TRBJ1-1 | - | TRBV29-1
CASSLATSGRTTGELFF | - | TRBJ2-2 | TRBD2 | TRBV5-5
CASGRGRGHTEAFF | - | TRBJ1-1 | TRBD1 | TRBV2
CASSIPSNSQPQHF | - | TRBJ1-5 | - | TRBV19
CASGQNSPLHF | - | TRBJ1-6 | - | TRBV25-1